This T cell receptor beta chain comes out of a study of blood T cells in healthy people across ages. Whole-study results and caveats: PBMC samples, being unsorted, prevented any conclusive comparison of naive and antigen-experienced cells.

V lost 7 bases and J lost 0, with 10 bases in between. The CDR3 covers 14 residues. Germline V gives CDR1 SNHLY, CDR2 FYNNEI. A note on this clonotype: The antigen remains unidentified.

Caucasian, healthy and from Russia, the donors were aged between about 6 and 90. A second PCR of 7 to 11 cycles used a sample-barcoded 5' primer and a J-beta primer mix. A single record per CDR3 protein comes from TCRdb applying MiXCR to the 5' RACE reads. The table records 1.5 million to 2 million distinct CDR3 sequences, 49% of them present only once. Sequences were obtained from blood. This chain joins TRBV2 and TRBJ2-1, with a possible D match to TRBD2 (5 bases). The receptor comes from a woman in her forties in good health. Here the CDR3 reads CASTSPSSYNEQFF. The CDR3 nucleotides are TGTGCCAGCACTAGCCCGAGCTCCTACAATGAGCAGTTCTTC. The whole variable domain, filled in from reference TRBV2 and TRBJ2-1, reads EPEVTQTPSHQVTQMGQEVILRCVPISNHLYFYWYRQILGQKVEFLVSFYNNEISEKSEIFDDQFSVERPDGSNFTLKIRSTKLEDSAMYFCASTSPSSYNEQFFGPGTRLTVL.